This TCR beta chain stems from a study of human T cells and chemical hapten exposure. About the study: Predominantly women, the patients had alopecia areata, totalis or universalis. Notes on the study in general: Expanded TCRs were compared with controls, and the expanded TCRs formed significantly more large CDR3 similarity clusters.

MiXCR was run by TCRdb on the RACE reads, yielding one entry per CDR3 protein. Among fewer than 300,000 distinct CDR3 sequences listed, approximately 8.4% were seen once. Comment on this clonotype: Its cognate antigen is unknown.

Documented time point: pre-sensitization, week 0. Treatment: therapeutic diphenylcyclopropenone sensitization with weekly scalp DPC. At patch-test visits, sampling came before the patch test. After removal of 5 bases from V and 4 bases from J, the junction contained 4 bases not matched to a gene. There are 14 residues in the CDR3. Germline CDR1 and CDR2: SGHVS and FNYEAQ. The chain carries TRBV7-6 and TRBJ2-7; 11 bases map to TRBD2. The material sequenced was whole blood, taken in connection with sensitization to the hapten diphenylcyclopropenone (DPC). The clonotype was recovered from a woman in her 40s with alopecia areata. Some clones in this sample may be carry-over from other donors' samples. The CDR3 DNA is TGTGCCAGCAGCCCGAGGACTAGCGGGTACGAGCAGTACTTC. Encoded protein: CASSPRTSGYEQYF. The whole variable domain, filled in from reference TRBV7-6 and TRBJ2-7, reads GAGVSQSPRYKVTKRGQDVALRCDPISGHVSLYWYRQALGQGPEFLTYFNYEAQQDKSGLPNDRFSAERPEGSISTLTIQRTEQRDSAMYRCASSPRTSGYEQYFGPGTRLTVT.